The entry below gives a single T cell receptor (beta chain) sequence along with its context. The germline gives CDR1 DFQATT, CDR2 SNEGSKA (reference sequence). CDR3 size: 11 residues. Trimming shortened V by 3 bases and J by 9 bases, and 11 bases separated the two germline ends. This sample stems from a study of blood T cell repertoires in COVID-19. At the level of the study: The study drew acute and convalescent COVID-19 samples from the United States, Italy and Spain. Nucleic acid was either cDNA or gDNA, and it came from T cells, B-cell-depleted T cells, or PBMCs.

Per the study methods: Researchers report that nucleated cell counts were estimated from reference gene primer amplification. Repertoires were generated with immunoSEQ multiplex PCR, while TCRdb's copy carries only in-frame clones and drops some. That table furnishes V, J and clone size, whereas the DNA furnished D and trimming. The data show about 250,000 clones, roughly 83% seen once. V and J are TRBV20-1 and TRBJ1-2, with a possible D match to TRBD1 (5 bases). The sample comprised peripheral blood. The clonotype originates from a man of 80 years or more with acute or convalescent COVID-19. The CDR3 nucleotides are TGCAGTGCTAGTTCCAGGGCCCGCTACACCTTC. Translating it yields CSASSRARYTF.